These 5 T cell receptor beta chains originate from one sample sequenced in a study of OX40 agonist ivuxolimab in advanced cancers. TCRdb's copy holds only in-frame clones and misses some; the assay was immunoSEQ multiplex PCR. The sample includes tens of thousands of clones, 73% of them seen just once. Sequencing was performed on CD4+ or CD8+ T cells sorted from blood, taken in a trial of the OX40 agonist ivuxolimab. These TCRs come from an adult with an advanced solid tumor such as melanoma, head and neck, liver or kidney cancer.

This chain uses TRBV4-3 with TRBJ2-7, with D possibly being TRBD1 (6 bases). Trimming pared 0 bases from V and 3 bases from J, leaving 12 bases between. CDR1 LGHNA and CDR2 YSLEER come from the germline V gene. This CDR3 comprises 15 residues. CDR3 protein: CASSQDTGQSYEQYF. The CDR3 DNA reads TGCGCCAGCAGCCAAGATACTGGACAGAGCTACGAGCAGTACTTC.

The V call is TRBV6-5, the J call TRBJ2-5, with 8 bases aligning to TRBD1. V shed 1 base and J 5 bases; nucleotides not matched to a gene: 6. The CDR3 loop spans 15 amino acids. From germline, CDR1 is MNHEY and CDR2 SVGAGI. CDR3 nucleotides: TGTGCCAGCAGTTACTTCCAGGGGGCATGGGAGACCCAGTACTTC. It specifies CASSYFQGAWETQYF.

The chain uses TRBV16 and TRBJ2-3; 8 bases agree with TRBD2. The V gene's germline CDR1 is KGHSY and CDR2 FQNENV. The trim removed 3 bases at V and 2 bases at J, leaving 10 bases unmatched. CDR3 length: 17 amino acids. DNA of the CDR3: TGTGCCAGCAGCCACCAGAAGGCGGGGGGCGTCACAGATACGCAGTATTTT. Translating it yields CASSHQKAGGVTDTQYF.

This sequence joins TRBV6-5 and TRBJ1-1, with a weak D call TRBD1 (6 bases). Germline loops: CDR1 MNHEY, CDR2 SVGAGI. Trimming left V 0 bases short and J 4 bases short, with 12 bases between. The length of the CDR3 is 15 residues. The CDR3 sequence: CASSYSKGVTTEAFF. CDR3 DNA: TGTGCCAGCAGTTACTCGAAGGGGGTAACCACTGAAGCTTTCTTT.

This chain joins TRBV7-8 and TRBJ2-5; no firm D call. The CDR3 has 14 residues. Looked up from germline, CDR1 is SGHVS and CDR2 is FQNEAQ. The germline V and J ends were trimmed by 6 bases and 2 bases, with 13 bases remaining between them. The CDR3 region is CASRPPNLQETQYF. The DNA of the CDR3 is TGTGCCAGCAGGCCCCCAAACCTACAAGAGACCCAGTACTTC.